One sample yielded the 10 T cell receptor beta chains listed below, sequenced in a study of T cell responses to AZD1222 COVID-19 vaccine. The method was immunoSEQ multiplex PCR; TCRdb's version includes in-frame clones alone and lacks a portion of them. Counted here are about 25,000 clones, around 90% occurring once; the ten biggest clones make up under 35%. The sequences come from peripheral blood, collected 28 days after the second AZD1222 dose. All receptors derive from an adult who received the AZD1222 COVID-19 vaccine.

This sequence joins TRBV6-4 and TRBJ2-2; TRBD1 aligns across 7 bases. The CDR3 runs to 16 residues. With 5 bases clipped from V and 1 base from J, the junction kept 7 bases outside the gene matches. Germline lookup yields CDR1 MRHNA and CDR2 SNTAGT. The CDR3 DNA sequence: TGTGCCAGCAGTCTATCCGGGACAGAGAACACCGGGGAGCTGTTTTTT. Protein product: CASSLSGTENTGELFF.

CDR3 nucleotide sequence: TGTGCCAGCAGTGGGCCGGGACTAGAGGGCTACAATGAGCAGTTCTTC. It translates to CASSGPGLEGYNEQFF. J is TRBJ2-1 and V is TRBV2; 8 bases are shared with TRBD2. Germline V CDR1 and CDR2: SNHLY, FYNNEI. V was clipped by 4 bases and J by 3 bases; unmatched bases: 8. CDR3 size: 16 residues.

The rearrangement links TRBV5-1 to TRBJ2-3; TRBD2 is a possible D gene (5 bases). V lost 2 bases and J 4 bases, leaving 11 bases between the germline ends. CDR1 and CDR2 (germline): SGHRS, YFSETQ. The CDR3 consists of 14 residues. The DNA for the CDR3 is TGCGCCAGCAGCTTCGGTGGGAGATCAGATACGCAGTATTTT. It codes for CASSFGGRSDTQYF.

V gene TRBV9 combines with J gene TRBJ2-1; D may be TRBD1 (5 bases). This CDR3 contains 16 residues. The germline V and J ends were trimmed by 0 bases and 0 bases, with 10 bases remaining between them. Germline V gene lookup returns CDR1 SGDLS and CDR2 YYNGEE. CDR3 nucleotide sequence: TGTGCCAGCAGCGTAGGACAGCGTCTCTCCTACAATGAGCAGTTCTTC. This gives the protein CASSVGQRLSYNEQFF.

The chain joins TRBV9 to TRBJ2-1, with TRBD2 matching 8 bases. The CDR3 is 16 amino acids. The germline V gene encodes CDR1 SGDLS and CDR2 YYNGEE. V trimming: 4 bases; J trimming: 2 bases; junction bases outside the gene matches: 8. The CDR3 nucleotides read TGTGCCAGCAGCTCCGGACTAGCCAGTACCTACAATGAGCAGTTCTTC. It yields the protein CASSSGLASTYNEQFF. Complete variable domain (other parts from reference TRBV9 and TRBJ2-1): DSGVTQTPKHLITATGQRVTLRCSPRSGDLSVYWYQQSLDQGLQFLIQYYNGEERAKGNILERFSAQQFPDLHSELNLSSLELGDSALYFCASSSGLASTYNEQFFGPGTRLTVL.

The rearrangement links TRBV28 to TRBJ2-7; D ambiguous. The CDR3 sequence is 14 residues long. CDR1 and CDR2 from the germline V gene are MDHEN and SYDVKM. The V end lost 7 bases, the J end lost 3 bases, and 16 bases lay between the germline ends. Here the CDR3 DNA reads TGTGCCAGCAAAGACCCGAGGCCCCTCTACGAGCAGTACTTC. It codes for CASKDPRPLYEQYF. Full variable domain (missing parts from reference TRBV28 and TRBJ2-7): DVKVTQSSRYLVKRTGEKVFLECVQDMDHENMFWYRQDPGLGLRLIYFSYDVKMKEKGDIPEGYSVSREKKERFSLILESASTNQTSMYLCASKDPRPLYEQYFGPGTRLTVT.

The chain links TRBV10-1 to TRBJ2-1, with D possibly being TRBD2 (6 bases). This CDR3 has 16 residues. Germline V gives CDR1 WNHNN, CDR2 SYGVQD (reference sequence). The V end was cut by 5 bases, the J end by 1 base, with 15 bases between. The CDR3 loop reads CASSWDSPRSYNEQFF. CDR3 nucleotides: TGCGCCAGCAGTTGGGACTCGCCACGATCCTACAATGAGCAGTTCTTC.

This rearrangement joins TRBV7-9 to TRBJ2-1; D is undetermined. V lost 1 base to trimming and J lost 5 bases, with 3 bases between them. This CDR3 contains 12 residues. CDR1 and CDR2 (germline): SEHNR, FQNEAQ (reference sequence). The CDR3: CASSLDNNEQFF. The CDR3 DNA is TGTGCCAGCAGCTTAGATAACAATGAGCAGTTCTTC.

The chain is built from TRBV2 and TRBJ1-2; D might be TRBD1 (6 bases). The CDR3 contains 12 residues. V shed 3 bases and J shed 4 bases, with 6 bases lying between them. Per the germline V gene, CDR1 is SNHLY and CDR2 is FYNNEI. The CDR3 loop is CASSDRGYGYTF. In DNA, the CDR3 is TGTGCCAGCAGTGACAGGGGCTATGGCTACACCTTC.

The chain couples TRBV9 to TRBJ2-2; TRBD2 is a possible D gene (6 bases). In germline, CDR1 is SGDLS, CDR2 YYNGEE. There are 15 residues in the CDR3. The V gene lost 0 bases and the J gene lost 7 bases, with 13 bases spanning the gap. CDR3 amino acids: CASSVAYRGSGELFF. CDR3 coding DNA: TGTGCCAGCAGCGTAGCTTACCGGGGGAGCGGGGAGCTGTTTTTT. The full variable domain, its missing parts supplied by reference TRBV9 and TRBJ2-2, is DSGVTQTPKHLITATGQRVTLRCSPRSGDLSVYWYQQSLDQGLQFLIQYYNGEERAKGNILERFSAQQFPDLHSELNLSSLELGDSALYFCASSVAYRGSGELFFGEGSRLTVL.